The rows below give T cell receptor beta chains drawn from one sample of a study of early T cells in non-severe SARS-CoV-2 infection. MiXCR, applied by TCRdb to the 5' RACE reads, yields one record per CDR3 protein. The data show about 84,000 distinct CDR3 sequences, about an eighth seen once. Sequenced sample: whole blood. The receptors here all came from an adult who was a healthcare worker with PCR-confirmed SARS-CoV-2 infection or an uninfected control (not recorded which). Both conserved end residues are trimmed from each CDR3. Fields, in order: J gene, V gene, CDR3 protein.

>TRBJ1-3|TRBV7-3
ASSLKVGIGNTIY
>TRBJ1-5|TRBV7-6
ASSLDVTGGGQPQH
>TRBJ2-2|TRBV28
ASSLAITPNTGELF
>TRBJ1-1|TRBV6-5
ASSTPSRRTEAF
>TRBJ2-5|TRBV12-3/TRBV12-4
ASSSRRETQY
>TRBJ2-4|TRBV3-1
ASSQDSKAFGIQY
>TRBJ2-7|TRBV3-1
ASSQESGASSYEQY
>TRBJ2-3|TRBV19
ASSGRDGDTDTQY
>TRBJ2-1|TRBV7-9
ASSSSPGDPQNNEQF
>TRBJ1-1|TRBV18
ASSPDSLNTEAF
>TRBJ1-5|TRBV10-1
ATARTGNQPQH
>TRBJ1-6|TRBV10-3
AISRTETTSPLH
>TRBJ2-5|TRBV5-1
ASSLQGPRQETQY
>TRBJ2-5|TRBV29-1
SVESQGETQY
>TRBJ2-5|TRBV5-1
ASSSGLAALQETQY
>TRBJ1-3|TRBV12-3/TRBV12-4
ASSSLGGDGNTIY
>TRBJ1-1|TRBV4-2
ASSQDRGSWPEAF
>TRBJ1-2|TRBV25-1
ASSGGNYGYT
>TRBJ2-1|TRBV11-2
ASSSGQGTHNEQF
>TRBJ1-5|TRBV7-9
ASGQPEVQPQH
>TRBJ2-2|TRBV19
ASSILGGAGELF
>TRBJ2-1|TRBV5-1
ASGGSSSYNEQF
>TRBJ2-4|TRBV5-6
ASSFLSGLSKNIQY
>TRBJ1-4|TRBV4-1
ASSQVRQGALELF
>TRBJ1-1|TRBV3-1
ASSQDHRTEAF
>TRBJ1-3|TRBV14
ASSQRTQLSGNTIY
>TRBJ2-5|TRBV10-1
ASSESGGRETQY
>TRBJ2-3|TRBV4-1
ASSQGSWLASTDTQY
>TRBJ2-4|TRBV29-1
SVVDRGAKNIQY
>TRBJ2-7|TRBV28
ASSRRLAGGGEQY
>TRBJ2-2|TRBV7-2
ASSQTGTRGELF
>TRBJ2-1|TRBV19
ASEMGTSGINEQF
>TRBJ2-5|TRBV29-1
SVEQPGEETQY
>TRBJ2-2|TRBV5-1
ASSLARVSGTGELF
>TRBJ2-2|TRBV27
ASSLLVQPIGELF
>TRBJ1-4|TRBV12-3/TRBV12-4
ASRVDRAGEKLF
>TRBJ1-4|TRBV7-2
ASRTGAGTNEKLF
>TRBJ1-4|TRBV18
ASSQGEKLF
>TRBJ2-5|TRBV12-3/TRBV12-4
ASRGRGMETQY
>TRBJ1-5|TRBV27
ASRFPNQPQH
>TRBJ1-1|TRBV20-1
SAREGDLATEAF
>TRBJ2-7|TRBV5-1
ASSLGMLYEQY
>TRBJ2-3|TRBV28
ASSPFGLVGTDTQY
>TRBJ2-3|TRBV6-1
ASSEYPRGASTDTQY
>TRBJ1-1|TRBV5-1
ASSHLTGIEAF
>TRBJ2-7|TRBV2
ASSGEPYEQY
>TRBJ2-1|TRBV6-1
ASSAREGPNEQF
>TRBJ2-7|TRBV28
ASSNSPYEQY
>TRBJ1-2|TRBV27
ASSLSPGQGSTEWHGYT
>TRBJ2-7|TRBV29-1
SVEINIQQY
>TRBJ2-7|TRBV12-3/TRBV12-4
ASSFSGRFNEQY
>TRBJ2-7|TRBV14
ASSQTGNEQY